This T cell receptor beta chain was recorded in a study of cytomegalovirus exposure and HLA in healthy donors. PCR employed 60 Vbeta and 13 Jbeta primers. The assay was immunoSEQ multiplex PCR, and TCRdb's table has in-frame clones only and misses some. In the table there are 210,000 or so clones, approximately 84% of which are singletons. This clone was seen only a few times. Its antigen remains unknown. The CDR3 has 14 residues. From germline, CDR1 is MNHEY and CDR2 SVGAGI. The V end lost 0 bases, the J end lost 0 bases, and 6 bases lay between the germline ends. Overall study findings and caveats: Later on, a genetic analysis was performed. It linked a missense variant in DCLRE1C with V- and J-gene trimming of TCR beta. One later analysis reportedly identified an Asian-associated ancestry cluster that showed fewer N-insertions than the roughly 600-donor mean.

The chain uses TRBV6-5 and TRBJ2-7; no clear D. Sequenced material: PBMCs. The receptor comes from a girl aged 2-10 years in good health and CMV-seronegative. The CDR3 nucleotides are TGTGCCAGCAGTTACTCGTACAGCTCCTACGAGCAGTACTTC. It codes for CASSYSYSSYEQYF.